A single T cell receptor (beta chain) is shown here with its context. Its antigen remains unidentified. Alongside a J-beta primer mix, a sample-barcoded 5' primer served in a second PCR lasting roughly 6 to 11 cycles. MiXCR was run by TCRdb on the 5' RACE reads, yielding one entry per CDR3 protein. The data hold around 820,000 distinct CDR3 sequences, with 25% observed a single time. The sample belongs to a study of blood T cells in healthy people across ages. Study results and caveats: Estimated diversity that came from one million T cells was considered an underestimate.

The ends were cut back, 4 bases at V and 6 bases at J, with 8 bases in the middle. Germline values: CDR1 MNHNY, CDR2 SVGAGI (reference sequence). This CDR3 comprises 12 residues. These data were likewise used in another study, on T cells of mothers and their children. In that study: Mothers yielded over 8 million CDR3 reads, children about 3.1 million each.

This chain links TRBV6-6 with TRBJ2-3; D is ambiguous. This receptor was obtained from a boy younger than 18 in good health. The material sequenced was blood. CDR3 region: CASSSRRDTQYF. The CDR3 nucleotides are TGTGCCAGCAGTTCCCGAAGGGATACGCAGTATTTT.